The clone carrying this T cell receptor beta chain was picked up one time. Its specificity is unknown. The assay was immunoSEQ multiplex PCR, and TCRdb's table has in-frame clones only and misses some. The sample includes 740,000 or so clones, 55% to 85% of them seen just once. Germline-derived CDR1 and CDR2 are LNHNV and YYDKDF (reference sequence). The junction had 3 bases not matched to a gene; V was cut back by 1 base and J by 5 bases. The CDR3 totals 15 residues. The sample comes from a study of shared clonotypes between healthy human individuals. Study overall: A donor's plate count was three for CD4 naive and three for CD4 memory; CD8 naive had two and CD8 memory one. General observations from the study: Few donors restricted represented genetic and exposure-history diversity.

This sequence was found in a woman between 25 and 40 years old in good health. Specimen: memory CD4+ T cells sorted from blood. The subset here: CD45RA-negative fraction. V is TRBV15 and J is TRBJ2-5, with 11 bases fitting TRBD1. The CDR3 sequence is CATSRGRTGGETQYF. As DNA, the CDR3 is TGTGCCACCAGCAGAGGCCGGACAGGGGGCGAGACCCAGTACTTC.